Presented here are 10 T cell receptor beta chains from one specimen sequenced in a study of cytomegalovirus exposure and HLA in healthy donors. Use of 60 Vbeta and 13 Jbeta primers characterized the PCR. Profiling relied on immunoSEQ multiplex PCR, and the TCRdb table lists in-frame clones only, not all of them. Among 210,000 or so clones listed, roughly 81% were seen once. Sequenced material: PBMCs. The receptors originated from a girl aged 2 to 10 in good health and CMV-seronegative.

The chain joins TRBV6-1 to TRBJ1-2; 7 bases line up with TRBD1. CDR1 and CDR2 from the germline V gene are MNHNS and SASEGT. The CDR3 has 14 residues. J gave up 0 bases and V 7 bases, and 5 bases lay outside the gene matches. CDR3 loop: CASTGTASNYGYTF. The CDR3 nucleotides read TGTGCCAGCACCGGGACAGCTTCTAACTATGGCTACACCTTC.

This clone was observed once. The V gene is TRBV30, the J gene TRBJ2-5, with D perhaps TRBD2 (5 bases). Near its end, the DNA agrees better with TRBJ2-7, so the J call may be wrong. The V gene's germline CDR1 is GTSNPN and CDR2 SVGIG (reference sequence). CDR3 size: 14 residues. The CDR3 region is CAWSVPGSSYEQYF. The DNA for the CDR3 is TGTGCCTGGAGTGTACCGGGGAGCTCCTACGAGCAGTACTTC.

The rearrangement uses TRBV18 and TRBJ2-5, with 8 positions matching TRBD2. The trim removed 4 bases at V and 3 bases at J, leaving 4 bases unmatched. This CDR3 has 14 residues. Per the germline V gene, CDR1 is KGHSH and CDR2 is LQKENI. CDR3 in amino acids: CASSLGLAKETQYF. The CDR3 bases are TGTGCCAGCTCACTCGGACTAGCCAAAGAGACCCAGTACTTC. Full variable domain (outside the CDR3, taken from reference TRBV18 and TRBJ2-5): NAGVMQNPRHLVRRRGQEARLRCSPMKGHSHVYWYRQLPEEGLKFMVYLQKENIIDESGMPKERFSAEFPKEGPSILRIQQVVRGDSAAYFCASSLGLAKETQYFGPGTRLLVL.

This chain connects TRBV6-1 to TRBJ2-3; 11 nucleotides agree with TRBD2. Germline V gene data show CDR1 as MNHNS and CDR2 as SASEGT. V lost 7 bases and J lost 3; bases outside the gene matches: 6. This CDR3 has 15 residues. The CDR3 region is CASKLAGGITDTQYF. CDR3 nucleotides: TGTGCCAGCAAGTTAGCGGGGGGGATAACAGATACGCAGTATTTT.

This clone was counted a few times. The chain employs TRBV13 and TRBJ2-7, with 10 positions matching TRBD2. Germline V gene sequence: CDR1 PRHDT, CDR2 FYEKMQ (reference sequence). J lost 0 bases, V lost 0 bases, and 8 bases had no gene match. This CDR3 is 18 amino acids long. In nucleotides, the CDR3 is TGTGCCAGCAGCTTAGGCCTAGCGGGGGTGCATAGCTCCTACGAGCAGTACTTC. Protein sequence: CASSLGLAGVHSSYEQYF.

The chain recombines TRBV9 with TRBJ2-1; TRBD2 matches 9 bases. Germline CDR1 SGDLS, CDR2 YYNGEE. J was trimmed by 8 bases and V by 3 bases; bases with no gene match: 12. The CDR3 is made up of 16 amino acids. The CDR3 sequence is CASSAKPGLAWDEQFF. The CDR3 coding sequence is TGTGCCAGCAGCGCGAAACCGGGACTAGCATGGGATGAGCAGTTCTTC.

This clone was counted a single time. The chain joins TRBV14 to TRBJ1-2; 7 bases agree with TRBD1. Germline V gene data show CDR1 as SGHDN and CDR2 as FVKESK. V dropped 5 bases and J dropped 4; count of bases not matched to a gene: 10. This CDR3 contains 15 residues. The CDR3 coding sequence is TGTGCCAGCAGCTCCCACCAGGGGGTGGTCTATGGCTACACCTTC. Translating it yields CASSSHQGVVYGYTF.

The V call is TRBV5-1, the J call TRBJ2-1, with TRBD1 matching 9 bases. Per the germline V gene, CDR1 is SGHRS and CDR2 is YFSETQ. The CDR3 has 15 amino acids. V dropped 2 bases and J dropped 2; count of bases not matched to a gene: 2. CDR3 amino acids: CASSFGTGPYNEQFF. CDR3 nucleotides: TGCGCCAGCAGCTTTGGGACAGGGCCCTACAATGAGCAGTTCTTC.

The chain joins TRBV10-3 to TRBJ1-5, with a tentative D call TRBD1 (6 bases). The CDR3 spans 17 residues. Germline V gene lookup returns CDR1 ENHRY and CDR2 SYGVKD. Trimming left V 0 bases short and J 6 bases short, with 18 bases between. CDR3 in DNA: TGTGCCATCAGTGAGTCGACTCCTGGGGGCCGAGGTCAGCCCCAGCATTTT. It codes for CAISESTPGGRGQPQHF.

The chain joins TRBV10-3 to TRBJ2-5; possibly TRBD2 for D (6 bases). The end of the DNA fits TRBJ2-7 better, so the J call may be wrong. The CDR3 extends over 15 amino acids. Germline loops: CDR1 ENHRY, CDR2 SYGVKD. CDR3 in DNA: TGTGCCATCAGTGGGGGACTGGGCTTAACCTACGAGCAGTACTTC. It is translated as CAISGGLGLTYEQYF.